These 22 T cell receptor beta chains were all obtained from the same sample, sequenced in a study of early T cells in non-severe SARS-CoV-2 infection. MiXCR was run by TCRdb on the 5' RACE reads, yielding one entry per CDR3 protein. The sample yields approximately 46,000 distinct CDR3 sequences, approximately 8.5% seen once. Sample: whole blood. These receptors were collected from an adult who was a healthcare worker with PCR-confirmed SARS-CoV-2 infection or an uninfected control (not recorded which).

This clonotype came up many times. The genes are TRBV7-2 and TRBJ2-1; 8 nucleotides line up with TRBD2. V lost 5 bases to trimming and J lost 3 bases; unmatched junction nucleotides: 9. This CDR3 comprises 16 residues. Germline CDR1 is SGHTA and CDR2 is FQGNSA. CDR3: CASSPLSGTSYNEQFF. As DNA, the CDR3 is TGTGCCAGCAGCCCTCTTAGCGGGACGAGCTACAATGAGCAGTTCTTC.

This clonotype was seen many times. The rearrangement links TRBV10-3 to TRBJ1-2; 8 bases map to TRBD1. The trim removed 5 bases at V and 9 bases at J, leaving 5 bases unmatched. The CDR3 is made up of 12 amino acids. The germline V gene encodes CDR1 ENHRY and CDR2 SYGVKD. DNA for the CDR3: TGTGCCATCAGTCCAGGGGGCGATAGCTACACCTTC. Encoded protein: CAISPGGDSYTF.

This clonotype was recorded at least ten times. The chain uses TRBV5-1 and TRBJ1-5; TRBD1 agrees at 7 bases. This CDR3 spans 16 amino acids. Germline CDR1 SGHRS, CDR2 YFSETQ. The V and J ends lost 0 bases and 0 bases, in that order; junction bases with no gene match: 3. CDR3 nucleotides: TGCGCCAGCAGCTTGGGGACAGGAAATAGCAATCAGCCCCAGCATTTT. Protein: CASSLGTGNSNQPQHF.

This clonotype was seen at least ten times. CDR3 sequence: CASRLTGATTDTQYF. The CDR3 DNA reads as TGTGCCAGCAGACTGACAGGGGCCACCACAGATACGCAGTATTTT. The chain uses TRBV7-8 and TRBJ2-3; 8 nucleotides align to TRBD1. CDR3 length: 15 amino acids. Trimming cost V 6 bases and J 2 bases; bases outside gene matches: 7. Per the germline V gene, CDR1 is SGHVS and CDR2 is FQNEAQ.

This clonotype was seen only a few times. The chain joins TRBV12-3 or TRBV12-4 to TRBJ2-1, with D unresolved. This CDR3 has 15 residues. The V and J ends lost 7 bases and 5 bases respectively, with 18 bases between them. The CDR3 protein is CASNLVGVTNNEQFF. CDR3 bases: TGTGCCAGCAATCTCGTAGGTGTAACGAACAATGAGCAGTTCTTC.

This clonotype has only a few counts. The J gene is TRBJ1-4, the V gene TRBV2; D perhaps matches TRBD1 (5 bases). With 3 bases removed from V and 6 bases from J, the gap between germline ends came to 8 bases. Germline V gives CDR1 SNHLY, CDR2 FYNNEI. The CDR3 is 13 residues long. Written as DNA, the CDR3 is TGTGCCAGCAGTGACAGGGAGGATGAAAAACTGTTTTTT. Its protein is CASSDREDEKLFF.

The chain combines TRBV25-1 with TRBJ2-2, with 13 bases fitting TRBD2. The CDR3 is made up of 17 amino acids. Per the germline V gene, CDR1 is MGHDK and CDR2 is SYGVNS. V was clipped by 1 base and J by 3 bases; unmatched bases: 2. The CDR3 nucleotides are TGTGCCAGCAGTGAATTTGGACTAGCGGGAGACACCGGGGAGCTGTTTTTT. It translates to CASSEFGLAGDTGELFF.

This chain uses TRBV7-2 with TRBJ2-2; 11 bases fit TRBD2. Germline CDR1 SGHTA, CDR2 FQGNSA. After removal of 5 bases from V and 6 bases from J, the junction contained 8 bases not matched to a gene. This CDR3 contains 16 residues. CDR3 nucleotide sequence: TGTGCCAGCAGCCCACGACTAGCGGGAACCGCCGGGGAGCTGTTTTTT. This gives the protein CASSPRLAGTAGELFF.

This clonotype was recorded many times. This rearrangement joins TRBV6-6 to TRBJ2-5; TRBD1 matches 7 bases. Germline V gene data show CDR1 as MNHNY and CDR2 as SVGAGI (reference sequence). The CDR3 runs 13 residues. The V segment lost 8 bases and the J segment 4 bases; nucleotides outside the gene matches: 7. In nucleotides, the CDR3 is TGTGCCAGCGGGTCGACAGGGACAGAGACCCAGTACTTC. Residues: CASGSTGTETQYF.

The V and J genes are TRBV6-2 or TRBV6-3 and TRBJ2-2; 8 nucleotides match TRBD1. The CDR3 has 18 amino acids. Trimming took 5 bases from V and 3 from J; bases not matched to a gene: 14. Germline V CDR1 and CDR2: MNHEY, SVGEGT. In DNA form, the CDR3 reads TGTGCCAGCAGTGCCCACCCAGTCAGGGGGCAGGACACCGGGGAGCTGTTTTTT. Translation gives CASSAHPVRGQDTGELFF.

This clonotype was picked up many times. This chain uses TRBV19 with TRBJ2-1; 8 nucleotides agree with TRBD2. Trimming at V came to 4 bases and at J to 4 bases, leaving 6 bases not matched to a gene. The germline CDR1 and CDR2 sequences are LNHDA and SQIVND (reference sequence). This CDR3 is 15 amino acids long. CDR3 nucleotide sequence: TGTGCCAGTAGTACCTCTGCGGGGGGATACAATGAGCAGTTCTTC. It codes for CASSTSAGGYNEQFF.

This clonotype was counted at least ten times. This chain links TRBV7-2 with TRBJ1-2; 8 positions agree with TRBD1. After removal of 5 bases from V and 3 bases from J, the junction contained 2 bases not matched to a gene. Germline V gene sequence: CDR1 SGHTA, CDR2 FQGNSA. This CDR3 is built from 13 residues. The DNA for the CDR3 is TGTGCCAGCAGCATACAGGGGGACTATGGCTACACCTTC. It encodes CASSIQGDYGYTF.

This clonotype has a count of ten or more. DNA for the CDR3: TGTGCCAGCAGCGTCGAAGAGACCCAGTACTTC. Translating gives CASSVEETQYF. This chain links TRBV5-6 with TRBJ2-5; D call uncertain. There are 11 residues in the CDR3. Germline CDR1 is SGHDT and CDR2 is YYEEEE. V dropped 4 bases and J dropped 3 bases, with 4 bases sitting between them. Full variable domain (outside the CDR3, taken from reference TRBV5-6 and TRBJ2-5): DAGVTQSPTHLIKTRGQQVTLRCSPKSGHDTVSWYQQALGQGPQFIFQYYEEEERQRGNFPDRFSGHQFPNYSSELNVNALLLGDSALYLCASSVEETQYFGPGTRLLVL.

The chain is built from TRBV7-2 and TRBJ1-1; no reliable D call. Trimming shortened V by 1 base and J by 7 bases, and 10 bases separated the two germline ends. CDR1 and CDR2 from the germline V gene are SGHTA and FQGNSA. The CDR3 loop spans 13 amino acids. CDR3: CASSLGSVYEAFF. Written as DNA, the CDR3 is TGTGCCAGCAGCTTAGGGTCCGTGTATGAAGCTTTCTTT.

This rearrangement joins TRBV7-9 to TRBJ2-1; D not resolved. Germline V lookup: CDR1 SEHNR, CDR2 FQNEAQ (reference sequence). V was pared by 5 bases and J by 10 bases, with 9 bases between. The CDR3 has 11 residues. The CDR3 nucleotides read TGTGCCAGCAGCCCCTCCTCCGAGCAGTTCTTC. Amino acid sequence: CASSPSSEQFF.

This clonotype was detected many times. The V call is TRBV28, the J call TRBJ2-2, with D perhaps being TRBD1 or TRBD2 (5 bases each). The CDR3 loop spans 14 amino acids. Trimming pared 8 bases from V and 5 bases from J, leaving 15 bases between. The germline gives CDR1 MDHEN, CDR2 SYDVKM. The DNA for the CDR3 is TGTGCCAGCCTGCCAGAGGGGTATACCGGGGAGCTGTTTTTT. This sequence encodes CASLPEGYTGELFF.

V usage is TRBV24-1 and J usage is TRBJ2-1; 7 bases fit TRBD1. Germline values: CDR1 KGHDR, CDR2 SFDVKD. The length of the CDR3 is 16 residues. With 1 base clipped from V and 7 bases from J, the junction kept 9 bases outside the gene matches. The CDR3 loop reads CATSDFKGAQANEQFF. DNA of the CDR3: TGTGCCACCAGTGATTTTAAGGGGGCGCAGGCAAATGAGCAGTTCTTC.

In this sample, this clonotype turned up many times. The genes are TRBV19 and TRBJ2-7, with D uncertain. Trimming removed 6 bases at V and 1 base at J, with 7 bases between. This CDR3 comprises 12 residues. Germline CDR1 is LNHDA and CDR2 is SQIVND (reference sequence). The CDR3 nucleotides read TGTGCCAGTAGATCGGAATCCTACGAGCAGTACTTC. Encoded protein: CASRSESYEQYF.

This clonotype was seen repeatedly, ten times or more. V gene TRBV19 combines with J gene TRBJ2-7; 7 bases align to TRBD1. Germline V gene lookup returns CDR1 LNHDA and CDR2 SQIVND (reference sequence). This CDR3 comprises 15 residues. V lost 1 base, J lost 1 base, and 4 bases stayed unmatched. CDR3 bases: TGTGCCAGTAGTATAGGCGACAGGGTATCCTACGAGCAGTACTTC. It codes for CASSIGDRVSYEQYF.

This clonotype was recorded at least ten times. The chain links TRBV11-2 to TRBJ2-1, with D possibly being TRBD1 (6 bases). Trimming pared 0 bases from V and 1 base from J, leaving 13 bases between. This CDR3 has 17 amino acids. The germline V gene encodes CDR1 SGHAT and CDR2 FQNNGV. CDR3 nucleotide sequence: TGTGCCAGCAGCTTAGAAGGGGGAATTAGGTCCTACAATGAGCAGTTCTTC. Translating gives CASSLEGGIRSYNEQFF.

J is TRBJ2-2 and V is TRBV27; D possibly matches TRBD1 or TRBD2 (6 bases each). CDR1 is MNHEY and CDR2 is SMNVEV in the germline V gene (reference sequence). This CDR3 is built from 16 residues. The ends were cut back, 2 bases at V and 1 base at J, with 11 bases in the middle. CDR3 region: CASSLRGAVNTGELFF. The CDR3 DNA follows: TGTGCCAGCAGTTTAAGGGGGGCAGTGAACACCGGGGAGCTGTTTTTT.

This clonotype showed up many times. The gene calls are TRBV7-9 and TRBJ1-2; no definite D call. Trimming cost V 4 bases and J 7 bases, with 13 bases left between them. This CDR3 contains 13 residues. Germline loops: CDR1 SEHNR, CDR2 FQNEAQ (reference sequence). The CDR3 region is CASSSPVVSGYTF. The CDR3 DNA reads TGTGCCAGCAGCTCGCCGGTAGTTAGTGGCTACACCTTC.